This paragraph covers one TCR beta chain sequence. Its target is unknown. Germline assignment: CDR1 MGHRA and CDR2 YSYEKL. Trimming stripped 1 base from V and 9 bases from J, with 16 bases between. The CDR3 extends over 15 amino acids. This entry comes from a study of cytomegalovirus exposure and HLA in healthy donors. Study-wide background: Of several hundred genotyped donors, roughly 81% grouped in the Caucasian-associated ancestry cluster.

Both 60 Vbeta primers and 13 Jbeta primers went into the PCR. Per the study methods: In a later analysis, of 80 million or so unique beta chains, roughly 9.9 million appeared in at least two donors. Produced via immunoSEQ multiplex PCR; TCRdb's table is partial and in-frame only. D and trimming were read from the DNA, whereas the V and J calls and clone size are those reported in that table. The top ten clones hold around a fifth of a sample with some 110,000 clones, roughly 80% of them seen once. General study results and limits: One later analysis reportedly identified an Asian-associated ancestry cluster that showed fewer N-insertions than the roughly 640-donor mean. A later analysis appeared to link common viral pathogens to several of the most significant clusters.

The TCR comes from a man aged 25 to 40 in good health and CMV-seropositive. Material for sequencing was PBMCs. V usage is TRBV4-1 and J usage is TRBJ1-5, with D hard to call. Written as DNA, the CDR3 is TGCGCCAGCAGCCAAGTAGCGGACGGACTTTGGCCCCAGCATTTT. Its protein is CASSQVADGLWPQHF.